The 11 T cell receptor beta chains below were found in one sample sequenced in a study of blood T cell repertoires in COVID-19. Clones were read by immunoSEQ multiplex PCR, and TCRdb kept only the in-frame ones, dropping some. The data hold around 200,000 clones, with 65% to 90% observed a single time. Material for sequencing was PBMCs or T cells enriched from blood (not recorded which). Receptors were obtained from a woman in her 30s who had been exposed to COVID-19.

CDR3 coding DNA: TGTGCCAGCAGCCCCAGGGACAGAAATTCACCCCTCCACTTT. Protein: CASSPRDRNSPLHF. The V and J genes are TRBV6-5 and TRBJ1-6, with 7 nucleotides matching TRBD1. Germline V gene sequence: CDR1 MNHEY, CDR2 SVGAGI. With V trimmed by 6 bases and J by 7 bases, 6 bases remained unmatched. The CDR3 spans 14 residues.

The chain employs TRBV2 and TRBJ1-5; tentatively, D is TRBD1 (5 bases). The CDR3 has 13 residues. V was shortened by 4 bases and J by 6 bases, with 10 bases between the two germline ends. CDR1 is SNHLY, CDR2 FYNNEI, per germline. As DNA, the CDR3 is TGTGCCAGCAGTGCGGGGGTAGTTCAGCCCCAGCATTTT. This gives the protein CASSAGVVQPQHF.

The chain carries TRBV5-4 and TRBJ2-5; 9 bases align to TRBD2. The V gene's germline CDR1 is SGHNT and CDR2 YYREEE (reference sequence). The CDR3 covers 15 residues. V shed 4 bases, J shed 3 bases, and the junction held 7 bases outside the gene matches. This chain's CDR3 is CASSRGGGEKETQYF. The CDR3, as DNA: TGTGCCAGCAGCAGGGGCGGGGGGGAAAAAGAGACCCAGTACTTC.

V usage is TRBV5-4 and J usage is TRBJ1-1; D possibly corresponds to TRBD1 (6 bases). Germline V gene data show CDR1 as SGHNT and CDR2 as YYREEE (reference sequence). V lost 4 bases to trimming and J lost 3 bases, with 13 bases between them. The CDR3 spans 14 residues. The CDR3 here is CASSVQGFDTEAFF. DNA for the CDR3: TGTGCCAGCAGCGTCCAGGGGTTCGACACTGAAGCTTTCTTT.

The chain uses TRBV3-1 (or the pseudogene TRBV3-2) and TRBJ1-2, with TRBD1 identical over 8 bases. CDR1 and CDR2 (germline): LGHDT, YNNKEL (reference sequence). This CDR3 region has 17 residues. V trimming: 4 bases; J trimming: 5 bases; junction bases outside the gene matches: 15. In DNA form, the CDR3 reads TGTGCCAGCAGCCCCAAAACCGACAGGGGATGGGGATATGGCTACACCTTC. This encodes CASSPKTDRGWGYGYTF.

This clone appeared once. This rearrangement joins TRBV10-1 to TRBJ1-6, with TRBD1 matching over 7 bases. V shed 8 bases, J shed 7 bases, and the junction held 5 bases outside the gene matches. This CDR3 region has 13 residues. Germline V gene data show CDR1 as WNHNN and CDR2 as SYGVQD (reference sequence). The CDR3: CASSQDRNSPLHF. CDR3 DNA sequence: TGCGCCAGCTCCCAGGACAGGAATTCACCCCTCCACTTT.

This chain joins TRBV2 and TRBJ1-5, with 11 positions matching TRBD1. CDR1 is SNHLY, CDR2 FYNNEI, per germline. The length of the CDR3 is 14 residues. The V gene end was trimmed by 6 bases and the J gene end by 7 bases; junction bases not matched to a gene: 5. In DNA form, the CDR3 reads TGTGCCAGCAGCGGGGACAGGGGGAGCCAGCCCCAGCATTTT. The encoded protein is CASSGDRGSQPQHF.

The chain is built from TRBV3-1 (or the pseudogene TRBV3-2) and TRBJ1-1; 9 bases fit TRBD1. The CDR3 is 14 residues long. Germline V gene data show CDR1 as LGHDT and CDR2 as YNNKEL (reference sequence). V gave up 4 bases and J gave up 5 bases; unmatched junction bases: 5. CDR3 region: CASSPGTGHTEAFF. CDR3 nucleotides: TGTGCCAGCAGCCCGGGGACAGGGCATACTGAAGCTTTCTTT.

The J gene is TRBJ2-7, the V gene TRBV6-5, with 9 bases lining up with TRBD1. The CDR3 runs 14 residues. Germline values: CDR1 MNHEY, CDR2 SVGAGI. V trimming: 11 bases; J trimming: 2 bases; junction bases outside the gene matches: 10. The CDR3: CAGSSGTGTYEQYF. CDR3 nucleotide sequence: TGTGCCGGCTCAAGCGGGACAGGGACCTACGAGCAGTACTTC.

This chain links TRBV9 with TRBJ2-3, with TRBD1 matching over 7 bases. The CDR3 runs to 15 residues. Looked up from germline, CDR1 is SGDLS and CDR2 is YYNGEE. The J segment lost 3 bases and the V segment lost 1 base, leaving 5 bases of the junction unmatched. This CDR3 is CASSVRGGRTDTQYF. Here the CDR3 DNA reads TGTGCCAGCAGCGTACGAGGGGGCCGGACAGATACGCAGTATTTT.

The chain employs TRBV28 and TRBJ2-7; TRBD1 aligns across 11 bases. The CDR3 runs 16 residues. Germline V gives CDR1 MDHEN, CDR2 SYDVKM. Trimming took 4 bases from V and 2 from J; bases not matched to a gene: 7. CDR3 nucleotide sequence: TGTGCCAGCAGTTCCCCCCGGGACAGGGGGACCTACGAGCAGTACTTC. Residues: CASSSPRDRGTYEQYF.